A selection of T cell receptor beta chains follows, all from one sample in a study of OX40 agonist ivuxolimab in advanced cancers. The assay was immunoSEQ multiplex PCR, and TCRdb's table has in-frame clones only and misses some. The data hold 80,000 to 100,000 clones, with approximately 94% observed a single time. Material: CD4+ or CD8+ T cells sorted from blood, obtained in a trial of the OX40 agonist ivuxolimab. The receptors were sampled from an adult with an advanced solid tumor such as melanoma, head and neck, liver or kidney cancer. Each CDR3 is given with its conserved first and last residue. The order of the fields is V gene, J gene, clone size, D gene, CDR3 DNA, CDR3 protein. The D gene is left open where the match is weak. Only part of the rows carry a size: once, few, many, or a class if the clone is expanded.

TRBV12-2	TRBJ2-7	.	.	TGTGCCAGCAGCTCCGGGCCTTACGAGCAGTACTTC	CASSSGPYEQYF
TRBV4-1	TRBJ1-3	.	.	TGCGCCAGCAGGAACTCTGGGTACATATATTTT	CASRNSGYIYF
TRBV27	TRBJ2-7	.	TRBD1	TGTGCCAGCAGTTTAACTACCGGGACAGGGTTCTACGAGCAGTACTTC	CASSLTTGTGFYEQYF
TRBV27	TRBJ2-7	.	.	TGTGCCAGCAGTTTGCAGGTGTCGAAAGACGAGCAGTACTTC	CASSLQVSKDEQYF
TRBV5-4	TRBJ2-1	.	TRBD2	TGTGCCAGCAGCTTGGAGGCCCTAGCGGGAGAGGATGAGCAGTTCTTC	CASSLEALAGEDEQFF
TRBV19	TRBJ1-2	few	.	TGTGCCAGTAGTGGGACGTATATGGGCTACACCTTC	CASSGTYMGYTF
TRBV10-3	TRBJ2-5	.	TRBD2	TGTGCCATCAACCGCGGGGGGGAGGAGACCCAGTACTTC	CAINRGGEETQYF
TRBV5-1	TRBJ2-6	.	TRBD1	TGCGCCAGCAGCCACGGACAGGGGGCATATGGGGCCAACGTCCTGACTTTC	CASSHGQGAYGANVLTF
TRBV29-1	TRBJ1-2	.	.	TGCAGCGTTGGCACGGGGAACCTAAAGAATGGCTACACCTTC	CSVGTGNLKNGYTF
TRBV6-6	TRBJ1-5	.	.	TGTGCCAGCAGTTACGGGCAGATTAGCAATCAGCCCCAGCATTTT	CASSYGQISNQPQHF
TRBV4-1	TRBJ2-1	.	TRBD2	TGCGCCAGCAGCCAAACGACTAGCGGGGGCCTTATATCCATCTACAATGAGCAGTTCTTC	CASSQTTSGGLISIYNEQFF
TRBV7-9	TRBJ1-1	.	.	TGTGCCAGCAGCCGCGGAGACACGCTATACGGAGCTTTCTTT	CASSRGDTLYGAFF
TRBV5-4	TRBJ1-5	.	.	TGTGCCAGCAGCCCCGGTTTAAATCAGCCCCAGCATTTT	CASSPGLNQPQHF
TRBV29-1	TRBJ1-1	.	.	TGCAGCGTTGTTATTTTCATGGACACTGAAGCTTTCTTT	CSVVIFMDTEAFF
TRBV16	TRBJ1-5	few	.	TGTGCCAGCAGCCAACAGGGCACTACTAATCAGCCCCAGCATTTT	CASSQQGTTNQPQHF
TRBV18	TRBJ2-2	.	TRBD1	TGTGCCAGCTCACCGGGACAGCGGACCGGGGAGCTGTTTTTT	CASSPGQRTGELFF
TRBV2	TRBJ1-1	.	.	TGTGCCAGCAGTGAAGTTGTCAACACTGAAGCTTTCTTT	CASSEVVNTEAFF
TRBV6-5	TRBJ1-2	once	.	TGTGCCAGCAGTTTTCGGGCAGGGAACGGCTACACCTTC	CASSFRAGNGYTF
TRBV4-3	TRBJ1-2	.	.	TGCGCCAGCAGCCAAGAATGGAGAGAAAACTATGGCTACACCTTC	CASSQEWRENYGYTF
TRBV11-2	TRBJ2-5	.	.	TGTGCCAGCAGCTTAACAGAGACCCAGTACTTC	CASSLTETQYF
TRBV2	TRBJ1-5	.	.	TGTGCCAGCAGTCCCCAGGACCAGCCCCAGCATTTT	CASSPQDQPQHF
TRBV10-3	TRBJ2-5	.	TRBD1	TGTGCCATCAGTGACCAGGGGGCTCGGAGAGAGACCCAGTACTTC	CAISDQGARRETQYF
TRBV19	TRBJ2-5	.	.	TGTGCCAGTAGTATAGATTTGGCAGGACAGCAAGAGACCCAGTACTTC	CASSIDLAGQQETQYF
TRBV18	TRBJ2-3	.	.	TGTGCCAGCTCGGGACTTTCCACAGATACGCAGTATTTT	CASSGLSTDTQYF
TRBV18	TRBJ1-6	.	.	TGTGCCAGCTCACCATCGGGAGACCCAATCTTGCCCCTCCACTTT	CASSPSGDPILPLHF
TRBV7-3	TRBJ2-1	.	TRBD2	TGTGCCAGCAGCTTAACGGGGCTAGCGGGAGGGTGGTCCTACAATGAGCAGTTCTTC	CASSLTGLAGGWSYNEQFF
TRBV10-2	TRBJ1-5	.	.	TGCGCCAGCAGTGGTCAGATCAATCAGCCCCAGCATTTT	CASSGQINQPQHF
TRBV6-1	TRBJ1-6	.	.	TGTGCCACCCTTAAGGGGAATCATTCACCCCTCCACTTT	CATLKGNHSPLHF
TRBV19	TRBJ2-1	.	.	TGTGCCAGTAGTAGGGGACCGGTCTCCTACAATGAGCAGTTCTTC	CASSRGPVSYNEQFF
TRBV18	TRBJ2-5	once	.	TGTGCCAGCTCACCGATGGCCCGAGAGACCCAGTACTTC	CASSPMARETQYF
TRBV7-8	TRBJ1-5	.	.	TGTGCCAGCAGCGGTGACAGTGCGGGGGTTTCGCGCAATCAGCCCCAGCATTTT	CASSGDSAGVSRNQPQHF
TRBV7-2	TRBJ2-5	.	TRBD1	TGTGCCAGCAGCTTGACAGGGGGACGGGAGACCCAGTACTTC	CASSLTGGRETQYF